The clone carrying this T cell receptor (beta chain) was seen ten or more times. Its antigen is unknown. The TCRbeta library incorporated unique molecular identifiers. One entry per CDR3 protein, called by TCRdb with MiXCR from the PCR reads. This sample carries some 830,000 distinct CDR3 sequences, around 15% of them seen once, and the ten largest clones take 5%. The entry originates in a study of T-cell reconstitution after alpha-beta-depleted transplantation in children. Whole-study results and caveats: Once a year had passed after transplant, T-cell counts and diversity came mostly from newly produced T cells. Surviving recipient T cells and intrathymic progenitors accounted for some patients' high TCRbeta diversity at day 60.

This sample comprised PBMCs, mostly from graft donor cells, obtained 360 days after TCRalphabeta/CD19-depleted stem cell transplant. The TCR comes from a male patient between 5 and 17 years old who had a stem cell transplant for acute lymphoblastic leukemia, so the T cells may come from the graft donor.

CDR3 nucleotides: TGTGCCAGCACCCACGGGGGATCTGGAAACACCATATATTTT. Its translation is CASTHGGSGNTIYF. The rearrangement links TRBV12-3 or TRBV12-4 to TRBJ1-3, with D maybe TRBD1 (5 bases). V shed 7 bases and J shed 1 base, with 11 bases lying between them. CDR3 length: 14 amino acids.